This TCR beta chain was profiled in a study of blood T cell repertoires in COVID-19. Study summary: The United States, Italy and Spain supplied acute and convalescent COVID-19 samples. T cells, B-cell-depleted T cells, or PBMCs supplied cDNA or gDNA.

V lost 6 bases to trimming and J lost 3 bases, with 18 bases between them. Germline CDR1 SEHNR, CDR2 FQNEAQ (reference sequence). The CDR3 totals 15 residues. Original handling: Amplification of reference gene primers was used by the study to estimate nucleated cell counts. Data came from immunoSEQ multiplex PCR; TCRdb stores just in-frame clones and leaves some out. The D gene and trimming were derived from the DNA, and the V and J assignments and clone size from that table. The table lists roughly 150,000 clones, about 80% of them singletons. This chain connects TRBV7-9 to TRBJ2-7, with a weak D call TRBD2 (5 bases). The TCR was taken from a man aged 55 to 69 with acute or convalescent COVID-19. Sequencing was carried out using peripheral blood. The CDR3 loop is CASSSLNSGYYEQYF. DNA for the CDR3: TGTGCCAGCAGTTCCCTGAACTCGGGGTACTACGAGCAGTACTTC.